This T cell receptor beta chain was recorded in a study of control samples from healthy donors and cancer patients. This table comes from immunoSEQ multiplex PCR, and its TCRdb copy is limited to in-frame clones, with some not included. This table has roughly 150,000 clones, over 90% appearing once. With 6 bases clipped from V and 7 bases from J, the junction kept 8 bases outside the gene matches. CDR1 is MNHNY and CDR2 is SVGAGI in the germline V gene (reference sequence). CDR3 length: 13 residues. The TCR was taken from a man aged 45-60 years in good health. The chain uses TRBV6-6 and TRBJ1-1, with 7 bases fitting TRBD1. Sequenced material: blood. The CDR3 region is CASRVQGGREAFF. CDR3 in DNA: TGTGCCAGCAGAGTTCAGGGGGGGCGTGAAGCTTTCTTT.